In its sample, the clone carrying this T cell receptor beta chain ranks as medium-sized. Its antigen is undetermined. The sample belongs to a study of liver allograft versus peripheral blood T cells. Looking at the study overall: Repertoires from peripheral blood of liver transplant recipients were compared with those inside their transplanted livers.

MiXCR, applied by TCRdb to the reads, yields one record per CDR3 protein. The sample holds about 7,300 distinct CDR3 sequences; under 20% are singletons and the top ten take more than 1.1%. Overall study findings and caveats: Reports indicated that T cell receptor repertoires inside liver allografts differed from those in peripheral blood.

The CDR3 runs 13 residues. The junction had 0 bases not matched to a gene; V was cut back by 0 bases and J by 5 bases. Germline assignment: CDR1 SGHAT and CDR2 FQNNGV. The chain is built from TRBV11-2 and TRBJ1-2; 7 bases agree with TRBD1. The origin of this receptor is a human patient who had a liver transplant. Part of the T cell pool may stem from the graft donor. The CDR3 region is CASSLDRGYGYTF. The CDR3 nucleotides read TGTGCCAGCAGCTTAGACAGGGGGTATGGCTACACCTTC.